Listed below are T cell receptor beta chains from one sample, sequenced in a study of blood T cell repertoires in COVID-19. TCRdb's table, derived via immunoSEQ multiplex PCR, lists solely in-frame clones and lacks some. Here the sample spans tens of thousands of clones, around 87% being singletons. The sequencing input was peripheral blood. These receptors all come from a human donor in a cohort sampled during active COVID-19. Both conserved end residues are part of each CDR3. D genes are given only for firm matches. Some rows have no size entry. The others give once, few or many, or a class for an expanded clone.

abundance	j_gene	v_gene	len	d_gene	CDR3aa	CDR3nt
-	TRBJ2-3	TRBV6-2/TRBV6-3	15	-	CASSSYRTDTDTQYF	TGTGCCAGCAGTTCGTACAGGACAGACACAGATACGCAGTATTTT
-	TRBJ1-2	TRBV30	13	-	CAWSVQANYGYTF	TGTGCCTGGAGTGTACAAGCGAACTATGGCTACACCTTC
-	TRBJ1-1	TRBV25-1	14	-	CASSARQLTTEAFF	TGTGCCAGCAGTGCTAGACAGTTGACCACTGAAGCTTTCTTT
-	TRBJ1-1	TRBV6-1	12	-	CASSDYSSEAFF	TGTGCCAGCAGTGATTATTCTTCTGAAGCTTTCTTT
-	TRBJ2-7	TRBV5-4	14	TRBD1	CASRPDRGSYEQYF	TGTGCCAGCAGACCCGACAGGGGTTCCTACGAGCAGTACTTC
-	TRBJ2-7	TRBV6-5	16	TRBD1	CASSYSGTALSYEQYF	TGTGCCAGCAGTTACTCTGGGACAGCCCTATCCTACGAGCAGTACTTC
-	TRBJ1-1	TRBV30	12	-	CAWSNIGAEAFF	TGTGCCTGGAGTAACATTGGAGCTGAAGCTTTCTTT
-	TRBJ2-7	TRBV6-1	15	-	CASSDYRRGSYEQYF	TGTGCCAGCAGTGATTACCGACGGGGTTCCTACGAGCAGTACTTC
-	TRBJ2-1	TRBV5-1	13	TRBD2	CATRLAGGNEQFF	TGCGCCACCAGACTAGCGGGGGGCAATGAGCAGTTCTTC
-	TRBJ2-7	TRBV7-2	14	TRBD1	CASSLLTGPYEQYF	TGTGCCAGCAGCTTATTGACAGGGCCCTACGAGCAGTACTTC
-	TRBJ2-1	TRBV2	11	-	CASSDVLEQFF	TGTGCCAGCAGTGACGTACTCGAGCAGTTCTTC
-	TRBJ1-5	TRBV7-9	15	-	CASSFSGRGYQPQHF	TGTGCCAGCAGCTTTTCTGGCAGGGGTTATCAGCCCCAGCATTTT
few	TRBJ1-4	TRBV5-1	15	TRBD1	CASSPGGQGKEKLFF	TGCGCCAGCAGCCCGGGGGGACAGGGGAAGGAAAAACTGTTTTTT
-	TRBJ1-1	TRBV12-5	12	-	CASGHQGTEAFF	TGTGCTAGTGGCCATCAGGGGACTGAAGCTTTCTTT
-	TRBJ2-2	TRBV6-2/TRBV6-3	15	TRBD1	CASSWTGRNTGELFF	TGCGCCAGCAGCTGGACAGGGAGGAACACCGGGGAGCTGTTTTTT
-	TRBJ1-2	TRBV28	12	-	CAIEGGNYGYTF	TGTGCCATCGAGGGAGGGAACTATGGCTACACCTTC
-	TRBJ1-5	TRBV10-3	16	-	CAIITIRGMSNQPQHF	TGTGCCATCATTACAATCAGGGGAATGAGCAATCAGCCCCAGCATTTT
-	TRBJ2-5	TRBV23-1	15	-	CASSQSKRSGETQYF	TGCGCCAGCAGTCAATCGAAGAGGTCCGGAGAGACCCAGTACTTC
-	TRBJ2-7	TRBV10-3	14	TRBD1	CAIRPGTGNDEQYF	TGTGCCATCAGACCCGGGACAGGGAACGACGAGCAGTACTTC
-	TRBJ2-7	TRBV30	13	TRBD2	CAWSSSGGYEQYF	TGTGCCTGGAGTTCTAGCGGGGGCTACGAGCAGTACTTC
-	TRBJ1-6	TRBV19	14	TRBD1	CASRGQGENSPLHF	TGTGCCAGTAGGGGACAGGGCGAAAATTCACCCCTCCACTTT
-	TRBJ2-5	TRBV27	13	TRBD2	CASSPTSEATQYF	TGTGCCAGCAGTCCTACTAGCGAGGCGACCCAGTACTTC
-	TRBJ2-7	TRBV5-1	14	-	CASSLVQGSNEQYF	TGCGCCAGCAGCTTGGTGCAGGGTTCCAACGAGCAGTACTTC
-	TRBJ2-4	TRBV7-9	15	-	CASSFTGQAPNIQYF	TGTGCCAGCAGCTTTACGGGACAAGCACCAAACATTCAGTACTTC